This T cell receptor (beta chain) was obtained from a study of shared clonotypes between healthy human individuals. Splitting of CD4+ cells produced CD45RA+ naive and CD45RA-negative memory subsets. The CDR3 totals 13 residues. Trimming cost V 4 bases and J 9 bases, with 14 bases left between them. Germline V gene sequence: CDR1 SGHRS, CDR2 YFSETQ. Several immunoSEQ 96-well plates shared each subset's DNA, each plate a replicate. Generated by immunoSEQ multiplex PCR, the TCRdb table keeps only in-frame clones and is missing some. The table lists over a million clones, 96% of them singletons, with approximately 1.2% in the top ten.

This clonotype originated in a man aged 30 to 45 in good health. The specimen was naive CD4+ T cells sorted from blood. Subset: CD45RA+ positively selected. The genes are TRBV5-1 and TRBJ2-1; D is unresolved. CDR3 amino acids: CASSAGASGEQFF. The CDR3, as DNA: TGCGCCAGCAGCGCCGGTGCCTCGGGTGAGCAGTTCTTC.